The following is a TCR beta chain sequence with its context. Its matching antigen is unknown. Random hexamers were used to reverse transcribe an amount of roughly 0.5 to 1 ug RNA. TCRdb ran MiXCR on the immunoSEQ multiplex PCR reads and lists one entry per CDR3 protein. This table holds about 130,000 distinct CDR3 sequences, approximately 89% found once. These data are taken from a study of CD8 T cells in Susac syndrome. Notes on the study in general: In its TCR sequencing and HLA analysis, the study acknowledged that the number of individuals was relatively small.

Germline loops: CDR1 LGHDT, CDR2 YNNKEL (reference sequence). The length of the CDR3 is 19 residues. J lost 4 bases, V lost 4 bases, and 12 bases had no gene match. The V call is TRBV3-1, the J call TRBJ2-2; 13 bases map to TRBD2. The specimen sequenced was CD8+ T cells from PBMCs. The receptor comes from a human donor with multiple sclerosis. The CDR3 nucleotides read TGTGCCAGCAGCCTCGGACTAGCGGGAGCCGATAGTGTCACCGGGGAGCTGTTTTTT. Its translation is CASSLGLAGADSVTGELFF.